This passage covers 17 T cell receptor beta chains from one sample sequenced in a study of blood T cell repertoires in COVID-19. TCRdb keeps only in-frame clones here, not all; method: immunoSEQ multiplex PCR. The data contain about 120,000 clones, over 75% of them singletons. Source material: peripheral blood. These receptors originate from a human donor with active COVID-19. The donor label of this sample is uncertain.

The CDR3 DNA follows: TGTGCCAGCAGCAGGACAGATAATTCACCCCTCCACTTT. It translates to CASSRTDNSPLHF. V and J are TRBV27 and TRBJ1-6; tentatively, D is TRBD1 (6 bases). CDR3 length: 13 residues. Trimming pared 6 bases from V and 5 bases from J, leaving 8 bases between. Germline CDR1 MNHEY, CDR2 SMNVEV (reference sequence).

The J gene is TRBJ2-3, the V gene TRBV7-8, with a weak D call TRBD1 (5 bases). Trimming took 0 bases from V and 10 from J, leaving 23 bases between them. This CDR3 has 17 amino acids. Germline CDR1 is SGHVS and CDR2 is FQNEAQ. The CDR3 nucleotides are TGTGCCAGCAGCTTAGCAGGGGCCGAGCCCTGGCGGCATGCGCAGTATTTT. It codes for CASSLAGAEPWRHAQYF.

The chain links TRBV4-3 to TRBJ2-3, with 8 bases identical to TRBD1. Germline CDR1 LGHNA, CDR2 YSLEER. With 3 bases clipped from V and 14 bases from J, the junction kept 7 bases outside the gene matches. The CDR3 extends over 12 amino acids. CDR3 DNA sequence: TGCGCCAGCAGCCACCCGGGACAGGCCCTGTATTTT. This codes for CASSHPGQALYF.

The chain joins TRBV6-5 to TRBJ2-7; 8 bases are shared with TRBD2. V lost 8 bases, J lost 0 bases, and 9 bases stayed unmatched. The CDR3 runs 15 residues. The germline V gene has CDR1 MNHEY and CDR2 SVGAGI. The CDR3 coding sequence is TGTGCCAGCGGGATTCGGAGCGGGAGCTCCTACGAGCAGTACTTC. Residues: CASGIRSGSSYEQYF.

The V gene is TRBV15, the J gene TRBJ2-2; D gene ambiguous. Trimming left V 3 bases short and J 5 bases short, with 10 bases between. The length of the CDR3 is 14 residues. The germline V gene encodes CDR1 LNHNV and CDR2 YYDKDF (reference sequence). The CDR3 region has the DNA TGTGCCACCAGCAGTGACACATCTACCGGGGAGCTGTTTTTT. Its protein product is CATSSDTSTGELFF.

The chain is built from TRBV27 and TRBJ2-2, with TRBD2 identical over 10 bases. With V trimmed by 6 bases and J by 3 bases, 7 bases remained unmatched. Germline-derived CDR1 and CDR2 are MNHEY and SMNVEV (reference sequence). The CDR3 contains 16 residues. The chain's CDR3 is CASRKSGGVDTGELFF. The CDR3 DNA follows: TGTGCCAGCAGAAAAAGCGGGGGGGTAGACACCGGGGAGCTGTTTTTT.

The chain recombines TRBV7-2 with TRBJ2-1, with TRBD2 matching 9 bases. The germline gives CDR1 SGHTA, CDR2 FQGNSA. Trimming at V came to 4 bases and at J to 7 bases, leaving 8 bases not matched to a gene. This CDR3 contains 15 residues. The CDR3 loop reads CASSSLRGGGNEQFF. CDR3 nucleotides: TGTGCCAGCAGCTCATTGCGGGGGGGCGGAAATGAGCAGTTCTTC.

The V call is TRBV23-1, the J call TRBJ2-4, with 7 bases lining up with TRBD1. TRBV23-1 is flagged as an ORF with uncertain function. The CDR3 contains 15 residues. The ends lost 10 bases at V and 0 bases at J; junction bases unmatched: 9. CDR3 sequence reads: CANLGTVLAKNIQYF. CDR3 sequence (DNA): TGCGCCAACCTTGGGACAGTTCTAGCCAAAAACATTCAGTACTTC.

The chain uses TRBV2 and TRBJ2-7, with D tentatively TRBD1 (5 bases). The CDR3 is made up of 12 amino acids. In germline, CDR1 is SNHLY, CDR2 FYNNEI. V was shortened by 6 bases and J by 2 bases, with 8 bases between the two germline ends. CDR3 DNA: TGTGCCAGCAGCAGGGCGGCCTACGAGCAGTACTTC. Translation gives CASSRAAYEQYF.

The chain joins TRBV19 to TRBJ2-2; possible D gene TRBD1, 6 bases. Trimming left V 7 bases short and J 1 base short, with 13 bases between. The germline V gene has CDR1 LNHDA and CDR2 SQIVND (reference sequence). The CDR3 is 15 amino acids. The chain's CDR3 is CASIEGVLNTGELFF. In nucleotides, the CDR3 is TGTGCCAGTATCGAGGGGGTCCTGAACACCGGGGAGCTGTTTTTT.

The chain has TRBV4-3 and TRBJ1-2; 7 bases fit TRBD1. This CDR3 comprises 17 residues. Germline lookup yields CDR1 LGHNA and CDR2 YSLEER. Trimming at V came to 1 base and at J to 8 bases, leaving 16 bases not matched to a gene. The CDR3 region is CASSQAYRTGRVRGYTF. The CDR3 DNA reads TGCGCCAGCAGCCAAGCATACCGGACAGGAAGAGTAAGGGGCTACACCTTC.

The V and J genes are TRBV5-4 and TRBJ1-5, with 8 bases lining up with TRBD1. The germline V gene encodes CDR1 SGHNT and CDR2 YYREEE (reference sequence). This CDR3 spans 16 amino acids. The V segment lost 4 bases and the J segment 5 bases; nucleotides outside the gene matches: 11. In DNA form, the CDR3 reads TGTGCCAGCAGCCTCACAGGGGGTACCGGGGATCAGCCCCAGCATTTT. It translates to CASSLTGGTGDQPQHF.

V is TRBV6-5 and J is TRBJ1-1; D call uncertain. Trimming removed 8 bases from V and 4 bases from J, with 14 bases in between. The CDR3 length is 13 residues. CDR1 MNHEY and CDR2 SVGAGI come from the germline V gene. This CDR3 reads CASGSVSSTEAFF. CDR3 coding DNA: TGTGCCAGCGGCTCAGTATCCTCCACTGAAGCTTTCTTT.

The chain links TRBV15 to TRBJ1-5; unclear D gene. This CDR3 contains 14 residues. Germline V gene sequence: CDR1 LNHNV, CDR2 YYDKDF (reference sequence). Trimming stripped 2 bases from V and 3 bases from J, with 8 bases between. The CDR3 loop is CATSRYSANQPQHF. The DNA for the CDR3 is TGTGCCACCAGCAGATACAGTGCCAATCAGCCCCAGCATTTT.

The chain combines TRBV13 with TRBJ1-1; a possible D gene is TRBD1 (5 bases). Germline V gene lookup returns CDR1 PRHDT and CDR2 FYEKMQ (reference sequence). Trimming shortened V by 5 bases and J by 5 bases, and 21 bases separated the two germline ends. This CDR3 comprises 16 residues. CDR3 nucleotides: TGTGCCAGCAGCCACAATAGGGGAAGGGGAAGGACTGAAGCTTTCTTT. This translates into CASSHNRGRGRTEAFF.

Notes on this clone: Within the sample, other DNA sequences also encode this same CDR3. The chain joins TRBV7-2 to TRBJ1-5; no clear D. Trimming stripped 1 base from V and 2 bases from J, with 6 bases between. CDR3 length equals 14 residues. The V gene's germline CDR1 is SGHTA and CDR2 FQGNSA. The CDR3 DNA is TGTGCCAGCAGCTTAGTTCAGGGCAATCAGCCCCAGCATTTT. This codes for CASSLVQGNQPQHF.

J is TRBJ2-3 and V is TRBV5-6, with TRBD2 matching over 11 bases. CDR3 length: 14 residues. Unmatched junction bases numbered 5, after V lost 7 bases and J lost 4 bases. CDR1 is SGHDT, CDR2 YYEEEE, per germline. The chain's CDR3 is CASGLAGRADTQYF. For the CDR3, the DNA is TGTGCCAGCGGACTAGCGGGTAGGGCAGATACGCAGTATTTT.